This T cell receptor (beta chain) emerged from a study of immune evolution from preneoplasia to lung adenocarcinoma. The study's findings and limits: Clonality was highest in normal lung, lower in later-stage lesions apparently.

Method: immunoSEQ multiplex PCR; TCRdb's copy keeps in-frame clones and lacks some. The sample carries about 7,900 clones, around four fifths recorded once. This clone was detected only once. The antigen remains undetermined. The sequenced sample consisted of FFPE adjacent normal lung tissue. The sequence was obtained from a person between 65 and 79 years old with lung adenocarcinoma.

The CDR3 sequence: CAWSVAMGYSPLHF. CDR3 nucleotide sequence: TGTGCCTGGAGTGTTGCCATGGGGTATTCACCCCTCCACTTT. This sequence joins TRBV30 and TRBJ1-6; D ambiguous. With 0 bases removed from V and 8 bases from J, the gap between germline ends came to 11 bases. CDR1 and CDR2 from the germline V gene are GTSNPN and SVGIG (reference sequence). The CDR3 covers 14 residues.